The next 5 T cell receptor beta chains were all read from a single sample in a study of cytomegalovirus exposure and HLA in healthy donors. 60 Vbeta and 13 Jbeta primers were used in PCR. The data were produced by immunoSEQ multiplex PCR, yet TCRdb's version contains in-frame clones alone and is incomplete. The sample carries 190,000 or so clones, around 83% recorded once. Input material: PBMCs. All receptors come from a woman in her forties or fifties in good health and CMV-seropositive.

V usage is TRBV5-1 and J usage is TRBJ2-1; a possible D gene is TRBD1 (5 bases). Germline V gene lookup returns CDR1 SGHRS and CDR2 YFSETQ. There are 16 residues in the CDR3. The V end was cut by 1 base, the J end by 6 bases, with 17 bases between. DNA of the CDR3: TGCGCCAGCAGCTTGTGGCCGTCCGGCCAGGGCAATGAGCAGTTCTTC. It codes for CASSLWPSGQGNEQFF.

This chain joins TRBV7-9 and TRBJ2-3; D is perhaps TRBD2 (6 bases). The V gene's germline CDR1 is SEHNR and CDR2 FQNEAQ (reference sequence). The CDR3 length is 15 residues. With 1 base removed from V and 2 bases from J, the gap between germline ends came to 10 bases. CDR3 in DNA: TGTGCCAGCAGCTTAGGTAGCGGAGTCACAGATACGCAGTATTTT. Residues: CASSLGSGVTDTQYF.

This clone was seen a single time. J is TRBJ2-5 and V is TRBV15; 8 bases match TRBD1. V gave up 3 bases and J gave up 1 base; unmatched junction bases: 4. Germline V gives CDR1 LNHNV, CDR2 YYDKDF (reference sequence). The CDR3 has 15 amino acids. The CDR3, as DNA: TGTGCCACCAGCAGGGCAGGACAGGGCCAAGAGACCCAGTACTTC. Its translation: CATSRAGQGQETQYF.

The chain joins TRBV10-3 to TRBJ1-4; D gene uncertain. V was shortened by 4 bases and J by 8 bases, with 14 bases between the two germline ends. Germline CDR1 ENHRY, CDR2 SYGVKD. The CDR3 loop spans 14 amino acids. The CDR3 DNA sequence: TGTGCCATCAGTGTTGAGGGAAGGAAAGAAAAACTGTTTTTT. It yields the protein CAISVEGRKEKLFF.

The chain combines TRBV19 with TRBJ2-7, with D possibly being TRBD2 (6 bases). This CDR3 contains 14 residues. Germline CDR1 is LNHDA and CDR2 is SQIVND (reference sequence). The ends were cut back, 4 bases at V and 0 bases at J, with 10 bases in the middle. The DNA of the CDR3 is TGTGCCAGTAGTAGACAGACTAGCTCCTACGAGCAGTACTTC. It yields the protein CASSRQTSSYEQYF.